Shown below are 15 T cell receptor beta chains from a single sample sequenced in a study of T cell responses to AZD1222 COVID-19 vaccine. Assay used: immunoSEQ multiplex PCR; TCRdb lists only in-frame clones, some missing. Seen here are some 130,000 clones, nearly 95% observed once, and the top ten hold over 4%. The material was peripheral blood, obtained on day 0 of AZD1222 vaccination. These receptors all stem from an adult in good health.

This chain uses TRBV19 with TRBJ2-5; 8 bases fit TRBD1. Germline V CDR1 and CDR2: LNHDA, SQIVND (reference sequence). The CDR3 has 13 residues. Germline trimming cut 9 bases from V and 5 bases from J; bases unmatched to any gene: 8. The CDR3 nucleotides are TGTGCCAGCAGGACAGGGCCTGAGGAGACCCAGTACTTC. Protein sequence: CASRTGPEETQYF.

This chain joins TRBV10-3 and TRBJ2-7; the match to TRBD1 covers 9 bases. In germline, CDR1 is ENHRY, CDR2 SYGVKD. This CDR3 is 13 amino acids long. Germline trimming cut 11 bases from V and 6 bases from J; bases unmatched to any gene: 11. The CDR3 DNA reads TGTGCCTCATCGGGACAGGGAGCGGGCGAGCAGTACTTC. It codes for CASSGQGAGEQYF.

V is TRBV30 and J is TRBJ2-6; D is uncertain. Between the trimmed V and J ends, which lost 0 bases and 5 bases, there was a span of 5 bases. CDR1 GTSNPN and CDR2 SVGIG come from the germline V gene (reference sequence). CDR3 length: 13 amino acids. CDR3 region: CAWSVHRANVLTF. The CDR3 bases are TGTGCCTGGAGTGTACACAGGGCCAACGTCCTGACTTTC.

The rearrangement joins TRBV2 to TRBJ2-7, with D tentatively TRBD1 (5 bases). Trimming cost V 1 base and J 3 bases, with 7 bases left between them. Germline values: CDR1 SNHLY, CDR2 FYNNEI. This CDR3 spans 13 amino acids. The CDR3 region has the DNA TGTGCCAGCAGTGAAGGGACACACTACGAGCAGTACTTC. Protein: CASSEGTHYEQYF.

This chain links TRBV6-5 with TRBJ2-7; 7 bases agree with TRBD1. From germline, CDR1 is MNHEY and CDR2 SVGAGI. The trim removed 0 bases at V and 3 bases at J, leaving 5 bases unmatched. The CDR3 loop spans 15 amino acids. CDR3 coding DNA: TGTGCCAGCAGTTACTCGGGAAACAGGGGCTACGAGCAGTACTTC. As protein: CASSYSGNRGYEQYF.

The V gene is TRBV24-1, the J gene TRBJ2-6; D is undetermined. The CDR3 consists of 16 residues. Germline CDR1 and CDR2: KGHDR and SFDVKD. Trimming cost V 7 bases and J 3 bases, with 15 bases left between them. CDR3 in DNA: TGTGCCACCAGCACCTCGGGTACTGGTGGGGCCAACGTCCTGACTTTC. It is translated as CATSTSGTGGANVLTF.

The rearrangement links TRBV6-6 to TRBJ2-2, with 10 bases matching TRBD2. V shed 6 bases, J shed 6 bases, and the junction held 4 bases outside the gene matches. The CDR3 is 14 amino acids. Germline values: CDR1 MNHNY, CDR2 SVGAGI (reference sequence). The DNA of the CDR3 is TGTGCCAGCAGATTTGGGACTAGCGCCGGGGAGCTGTTTTTT. Translating gives CASRFGTSAGELFF.

The V call is TRBV25-1, the J call TRBJ2-5; 8 positions agree with TRBD1. The CDR3 has 14 amino acids. The V and J ends lost 3 bases and 1 base, in that order; junction bases with no gene match: 1. CDR1 and CDR2 (germline): MGHDK, SYGVNS. The CDR3 spells CASSDGQGQETQYF. CDR3 DNA sequence: TGTGCCAGCAGTGACGGACAGGGCCAAGAGACCCAGTACTTC.

V is TRBV27 and J is TRBJ2-1; 7 nucleotides align to TRBD2. CDR3 size: 13 residues. The V gene end was trimmed by 7 bases and the J gene end by 9 bases; junction bases not matched to a gene: 9. CDR1 MNHEY and CDR2 SMNVEV come from the germline V gene (reference sequence). The chain's CDR3 is CASNQAGTIEQFF. In DNA form, the CDR3 reads TGTGCCAGCAACCAGGCAGGGACTATTGAGCAGTTCTTC.

This chain uses TRBV15 with TRBJ1-2; no firm D call. This CDR3 is built from 13 residues. Trimming stripped 0 bases from V and 6 bases from J, with 8 bases between. Germline lookup yields CDR1 LNHNV and CDR2 YYDKDF (reference sequence). CDR3 DNA sequence: TGTGCCACCAGCAGAGATCGGGGAGATGGCTACACCTTC. The encoded protein is CATSRDRGDGYTF. The full variable domain, in which reference TRBV15 and TRBJ1-2 provide the parts outside the CDR3, is DAMVIQNPRYQVTQFGKPVTLSCSQTLNHNVMYWYQQKSSQAPKLLFHYYDKDFNNEADTPDNFQSRRPNTSFCFLDIRSPGLGDTAMYLCATSRDRGDGYTFGSGTRLTVV.

The chain carries TRBV6-5 and TRBJ2-1; D uncertain. Per germline, CDR1 MNHEY and CDR2 SVGAGI. Trimming cost V 7 bases and J 0 bases, with 13 bases left between them. The CDR3 is 15 residues long. CDR3 residues: CASMSKKYSYNEQFF. CDR3 coding DNA: TGTGCCAGCATGTCTAAAAAATACTCCTACAATGAGCAGTTCTTC.

This chain uses TRBV7-9 with TRBJ1-3; no clear D gene. The CDR3 totals 14 residues. Trimming took 4 bases from V and 2 from J, leaving 9 bases between them. Germline lookup yields CDR1 SEHNR and CDR2 FQNEAQ (reference sequence). This chain's CDR3 is CASSYRKAGNTIYF. The CDR3 nucleotides read TGTGCCAGCAGCTACCGTAAGGCTGGAAACACCATATATTTT.

This clone was detected only once. The CDR3 region has the DNA TGTGCCAGTATGGACAGTTACTCCTACGAGCAGTACTTC. Translating gives CASMDSYSYEQYF. The chain employs TRBV3-1 (or the pseudogene TRBV3-2) and TRBJ2-7, with D perhaps matching TRBD1 (6 bases). There are 13 residues in the CDR3. V gave up 9 bases and J gave up 0 bases, with 12 bases separating them. CDR1 is LGHDT and CDR2 is YNNKEL in the germline V gene (reference sequence).

The gene calls are TRBV7-9 and TRBJ2-7; no clear D gene. The CDR3 sequence is 14 residues long. Germline-derived CDR1 and CDR2 are SEHNR and FQNEAQ (reference sequence). Trimming left V 1 base short and J 1 base short, with 8 bases between. The CDR3, as DNA: TGTGCCAGCAGCTTAGAGGTAGGGTCCTACGAGCAGTACTTC. Translating it yields CASSLEVGSYEQYF.

J is TRBJ2-5 and V is TRBV3-1 (or the pseudogene TRBV3-2); D is unclear. CDR3 length equals 16 residues. The germline V gene has CDR1 LGHDT and CDR2 YNNKEL (reference sequence). The ends were cut back, 2 bases at V and 2 bases at J, with 15 bases in the middle. CDR3 in amino acids: CASSQHRTILQETQYF. In DNA form, the CDR3 reads TGTGCCAGCAGCCAACATCGGACCATTTTGCAAGAGACCCAGTACTTC.